This TCR beta chain was observed in a study of technical replicates of blood from several donors. The CDR3 length is 14 residues. Trimming at V came to 8 bases and at J to 3 bases, leaving 6 bases not matched to a gene. Per the germline V gene, CDR1 is MGHRA and CDR2 is YSYEKL. This table comes from immunoSEQ multiplex PCR, and its TCRdb copy is limited to in-frame clones, with some not included. This repertoire shows about 82,000 clones, 94% found once; its top ten account for around 0.37%. This receptor was obtained from a human donor in good health. The specimen was T cells isolated from PBMCs. The chain couples TRBV4-1 to TRBJ2-2; 7 nucleotides match TRBD1. The CDR3: CASPRDSYTGELFF. The CDR3 DNA reads as TGCGCCAGCCCACGGGACAGCTACACCGGGGAGCTGTTTTTT.